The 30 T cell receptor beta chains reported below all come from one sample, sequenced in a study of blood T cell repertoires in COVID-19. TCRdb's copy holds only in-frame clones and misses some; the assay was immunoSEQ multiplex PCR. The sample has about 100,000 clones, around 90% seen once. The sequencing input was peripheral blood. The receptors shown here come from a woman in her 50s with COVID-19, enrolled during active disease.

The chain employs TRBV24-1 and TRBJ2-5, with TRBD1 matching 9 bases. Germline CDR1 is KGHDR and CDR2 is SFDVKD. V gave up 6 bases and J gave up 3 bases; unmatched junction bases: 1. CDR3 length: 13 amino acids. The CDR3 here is CATSTGGEETQYF. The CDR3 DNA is TGTGCCACCAGTACAGGGGGCGAAGAGACCCAGTACTTC.

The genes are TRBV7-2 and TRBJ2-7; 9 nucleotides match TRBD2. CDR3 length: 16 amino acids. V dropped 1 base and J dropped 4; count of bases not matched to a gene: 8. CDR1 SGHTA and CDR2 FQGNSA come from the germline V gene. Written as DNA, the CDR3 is TGTGCCAGCAGCTTAGGGGTTAGCGGGGGAGGATACGAGCAGTACTTC. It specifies CASSLGVSGGGYEQYF. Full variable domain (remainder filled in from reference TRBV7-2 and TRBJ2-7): GAGVSQSPSNKVTEKGKDVELRCDPISGHTALYWYRQSLGQGLEFLIYFQGNSAPDKSGLPSDRFSAERTGGSVSTLTIQRTQQEDSAVYLCASSLGVSGGGYEQYFGPGTRLTVT.

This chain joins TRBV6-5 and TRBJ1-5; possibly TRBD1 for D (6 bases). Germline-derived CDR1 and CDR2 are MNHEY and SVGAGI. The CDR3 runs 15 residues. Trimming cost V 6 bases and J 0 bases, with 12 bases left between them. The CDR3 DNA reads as TGTGCCAGCAGACAGGGACGGCATAGCAATCAGCCCCAGCATTTT. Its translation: CASRQGRHSNQPQHF.

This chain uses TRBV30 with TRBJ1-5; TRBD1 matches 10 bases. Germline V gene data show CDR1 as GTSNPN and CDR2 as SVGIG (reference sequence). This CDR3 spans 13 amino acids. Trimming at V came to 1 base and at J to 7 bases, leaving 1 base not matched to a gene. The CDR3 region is CAWSGTGGQPQHF. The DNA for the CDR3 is TGTGCCTGGAGTGGGACAGGGGGGCAGCCCCAGCATTTT.

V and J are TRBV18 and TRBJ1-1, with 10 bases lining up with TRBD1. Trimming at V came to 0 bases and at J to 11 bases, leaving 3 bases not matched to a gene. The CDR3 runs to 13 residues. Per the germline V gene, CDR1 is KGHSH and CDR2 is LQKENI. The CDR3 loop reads CASSPPGQGPAFF. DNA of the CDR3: TGTGCCAGCTCACCACCGGGACAGGGGCCCGCTTTCTTT.

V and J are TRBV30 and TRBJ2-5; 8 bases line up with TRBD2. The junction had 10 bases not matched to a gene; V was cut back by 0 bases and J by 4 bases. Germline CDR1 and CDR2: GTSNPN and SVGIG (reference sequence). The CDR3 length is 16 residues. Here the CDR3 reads CAWSVGDGGARETQYF. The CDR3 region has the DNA TGTGCCTGGAGTGTCGGTGACGGGGGGGCCCGAGAGACCCAGTACTTC. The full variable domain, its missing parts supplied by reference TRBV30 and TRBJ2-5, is SQTIHQWPATLVQPVGSPLSLECTVEGTSNPNLYWYRQAAGRGLQLLFYSVGIGQISSEVPQNLSASRPQDRQFILSSKKLLLSDSGFYLCAWSVGDGGARETQYFGPGTRLLVL.

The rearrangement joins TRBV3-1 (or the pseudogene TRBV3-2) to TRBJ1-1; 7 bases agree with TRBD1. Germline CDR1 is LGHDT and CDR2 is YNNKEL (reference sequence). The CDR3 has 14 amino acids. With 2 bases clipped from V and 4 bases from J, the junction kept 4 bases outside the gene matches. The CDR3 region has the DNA TGTGCCAGCAGCCAACTGACAGGGTCCACTGAAGCTTTCTTT. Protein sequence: CASSQLTGSTEAFF.

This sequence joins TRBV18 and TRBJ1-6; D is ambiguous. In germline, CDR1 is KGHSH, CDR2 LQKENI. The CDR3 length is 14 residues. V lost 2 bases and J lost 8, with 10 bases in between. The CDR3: CASSPGLVDSPLHF. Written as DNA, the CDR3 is TGTGCCAGCTCACCAGGGCTCGTGGATTCACCCCTCCACTTT.

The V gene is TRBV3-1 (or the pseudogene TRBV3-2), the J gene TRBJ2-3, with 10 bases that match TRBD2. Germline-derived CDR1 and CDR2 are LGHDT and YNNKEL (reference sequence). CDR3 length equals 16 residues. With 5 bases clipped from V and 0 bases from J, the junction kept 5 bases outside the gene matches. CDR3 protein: CASSEASGGSTDTQYF. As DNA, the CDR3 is TGTGCCAGCAGCGAAGCTAGCGGGGGAAGCACAGATACGCAGTATTTT.

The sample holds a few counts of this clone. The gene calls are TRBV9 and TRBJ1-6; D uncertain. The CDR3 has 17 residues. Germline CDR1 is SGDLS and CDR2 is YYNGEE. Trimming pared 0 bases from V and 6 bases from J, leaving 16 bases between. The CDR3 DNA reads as TGTGCCAGCAGCGTAGGGTTTGGCAGGCACATTAATTCACCCCTCCACTTT. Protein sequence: CASSVGFGRHINSPLHF.

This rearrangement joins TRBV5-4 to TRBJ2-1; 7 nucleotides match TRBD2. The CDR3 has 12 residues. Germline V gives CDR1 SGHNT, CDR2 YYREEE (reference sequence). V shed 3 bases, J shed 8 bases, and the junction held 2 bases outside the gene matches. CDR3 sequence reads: CASSSGLDEQFF. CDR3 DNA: TGTGCCAGCAGCTCCGGACTAGATGAGCAGTTCTTC.

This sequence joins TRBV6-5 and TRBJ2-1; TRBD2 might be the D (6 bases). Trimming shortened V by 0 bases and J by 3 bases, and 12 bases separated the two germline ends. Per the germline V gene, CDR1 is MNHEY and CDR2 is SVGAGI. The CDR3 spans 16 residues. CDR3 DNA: TGTGCCAGCAGTTACTCTTGGGGGGTCGTCTACAATGAGCAGTTCTTC. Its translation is CASSYSWGVVYNEQFF.

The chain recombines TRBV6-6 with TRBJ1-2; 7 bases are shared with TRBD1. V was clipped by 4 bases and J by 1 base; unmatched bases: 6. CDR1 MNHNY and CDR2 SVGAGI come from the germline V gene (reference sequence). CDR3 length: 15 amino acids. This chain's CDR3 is CASSSRDSFNYGYTF. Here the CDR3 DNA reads TGTGCCAGCAGTTCTCGGGACAGCTTTAACTATGGCTACACCTTC.

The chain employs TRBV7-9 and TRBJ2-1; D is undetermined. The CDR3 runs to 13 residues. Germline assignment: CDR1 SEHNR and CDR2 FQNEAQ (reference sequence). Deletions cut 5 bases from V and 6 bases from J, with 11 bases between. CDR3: CASSLFGANEQFF. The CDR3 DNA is TGTGCCAGCAGCCTTTTCGGAGCCAATGAGCAGTTCTTC.

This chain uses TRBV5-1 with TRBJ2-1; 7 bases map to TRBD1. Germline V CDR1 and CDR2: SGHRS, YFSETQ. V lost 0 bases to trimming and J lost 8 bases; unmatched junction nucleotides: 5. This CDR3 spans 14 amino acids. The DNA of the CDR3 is TGCGCCAGCAGCTTGGGACAGGGTTGGGATGAGCAGTTCTTC. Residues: CASSLGQGWDEQFF. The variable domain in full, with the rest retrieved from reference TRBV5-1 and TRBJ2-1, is KAGVTQTPRYLIKTRGQQVTLSCSPISGHRSVSWYQQTPGQGLQFLFEYFSETQRNKGNFPGRFSGRQFSNSRSEMNVSTLELGDSALYLCASSLGQGWDEQFFGPGTRLTVL.

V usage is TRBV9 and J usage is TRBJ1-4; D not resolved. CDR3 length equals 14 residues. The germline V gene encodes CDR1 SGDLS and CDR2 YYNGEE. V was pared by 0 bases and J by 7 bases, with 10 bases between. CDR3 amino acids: CASSVESRGEKLFF. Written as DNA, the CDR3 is TGTGCCAGCAGCGTAGAGTCTCGGGGTGAAAAACTGTTTTTT.

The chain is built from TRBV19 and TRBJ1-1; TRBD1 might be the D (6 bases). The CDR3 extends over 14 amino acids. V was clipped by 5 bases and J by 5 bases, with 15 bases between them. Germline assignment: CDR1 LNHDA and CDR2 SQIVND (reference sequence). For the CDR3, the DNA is TGTGCCAGTAGTCAGGCAGGGGCAAGGACTGAAGCTTTCTTT. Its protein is CASSQAGARTEAFF.

The CDR3 sequence is CASSLGGLGTEAFF. DNA for the CDR3: TGTGCCAGCAGCCTGGGCGGGTTAGGCACTGAAGCTTTCTTT. The chain is built from TRBV13 and TRBJ1-1; no firm D call. Germline lookup yields CDR1 PRHDT and CDR2 FYEKMQ (reference sequence). This CDR3 spans 14 amino acids. V shed 5 bases and J shed 4 bases, with 14 bases lying between them.

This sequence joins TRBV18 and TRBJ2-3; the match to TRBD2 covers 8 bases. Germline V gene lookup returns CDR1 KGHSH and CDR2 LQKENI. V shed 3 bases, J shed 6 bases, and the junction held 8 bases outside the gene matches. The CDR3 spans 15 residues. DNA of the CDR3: TGTGCCAGCTCACCTCCGGGACTAGGAGCGGATACGCAGTATTTT. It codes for CASSPPGLGADTQYF.

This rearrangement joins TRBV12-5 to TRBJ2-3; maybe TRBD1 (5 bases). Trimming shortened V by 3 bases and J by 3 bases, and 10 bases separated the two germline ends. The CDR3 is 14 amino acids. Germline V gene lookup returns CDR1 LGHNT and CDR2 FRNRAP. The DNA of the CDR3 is TGTGCTAGTGGTTTTTTTGGGGCAACAGATACGCAGTATTTT. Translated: CASGFFGATDTQYF.

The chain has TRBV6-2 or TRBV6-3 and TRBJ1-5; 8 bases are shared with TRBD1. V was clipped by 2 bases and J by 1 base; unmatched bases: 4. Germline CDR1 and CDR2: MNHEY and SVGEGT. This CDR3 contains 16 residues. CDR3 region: CASSYPTGVSNQPQHF. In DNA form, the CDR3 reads TGTGCCAGCAGTTACCCGACAGGGGTGAGCAATCAGCCCCAGCATTTT.

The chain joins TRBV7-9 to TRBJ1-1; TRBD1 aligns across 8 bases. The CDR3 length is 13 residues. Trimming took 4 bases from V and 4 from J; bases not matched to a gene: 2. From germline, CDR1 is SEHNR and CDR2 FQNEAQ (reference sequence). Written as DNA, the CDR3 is TGTGCCAGCAGCTCGACAGGGGTCACTGAAGCTTTCTTT. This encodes CASSSTGVTEAFF.

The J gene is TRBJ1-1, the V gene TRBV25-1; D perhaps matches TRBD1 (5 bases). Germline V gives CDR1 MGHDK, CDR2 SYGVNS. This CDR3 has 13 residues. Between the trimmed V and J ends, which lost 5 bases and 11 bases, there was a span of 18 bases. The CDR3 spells CASSFRGTLGAFF. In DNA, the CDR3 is TGTGCCAGCAGTTTCCGCGGGACCCTGGGCGCTTTCTTT.

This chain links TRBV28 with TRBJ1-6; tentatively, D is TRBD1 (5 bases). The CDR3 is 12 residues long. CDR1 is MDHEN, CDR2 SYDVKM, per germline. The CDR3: CGLGARNSPLHF. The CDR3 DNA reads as TGTGGACTTGGGGCGCGAAATTCACCCCTCCACTTT.

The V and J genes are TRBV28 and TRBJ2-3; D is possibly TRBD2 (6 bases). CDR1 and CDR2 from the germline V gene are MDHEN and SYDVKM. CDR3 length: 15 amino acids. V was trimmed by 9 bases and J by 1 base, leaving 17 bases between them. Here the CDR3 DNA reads TGTGCCAGTGATGGTTTTTCGGGGGGCACAGATACGCAGTATTTT. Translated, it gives CASDGFSGGTDTQYF.

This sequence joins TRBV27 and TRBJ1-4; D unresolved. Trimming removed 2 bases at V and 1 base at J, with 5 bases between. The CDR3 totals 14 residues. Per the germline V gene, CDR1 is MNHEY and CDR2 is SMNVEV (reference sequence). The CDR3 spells CASSLRGTNEKLFF. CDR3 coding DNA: TGTGCCAGCAGTTTAAGAGGAACTAATGAAAAACTGTTTTTT.

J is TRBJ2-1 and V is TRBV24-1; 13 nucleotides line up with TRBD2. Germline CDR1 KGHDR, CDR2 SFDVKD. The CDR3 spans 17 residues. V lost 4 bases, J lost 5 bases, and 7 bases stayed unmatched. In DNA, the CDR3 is TGTGCCACCAGTGACCCGACTAGCGGGGGGTCCGACAATGAGCAGTTCTTC. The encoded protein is CATSDPTSGGSDNEQFF.

The CDR3 loop is CASSPQEGGNTIYF. CDR3 in DNA: TGTGCCAGCAGCCCCCAGGAGGGGGGAAACACCATATATTTT. The J gene is TRBJ1-3, the V gene TRBV7-2, with D tentatively TRBD1 (5 bases). The germline CDR1 and CDR2 sequences are SGHTA and FQGNSA. The CDR3 runs to 14 residues. Trimming pared 5 bases from V and 4 bases from J, leaving 12 bases between.

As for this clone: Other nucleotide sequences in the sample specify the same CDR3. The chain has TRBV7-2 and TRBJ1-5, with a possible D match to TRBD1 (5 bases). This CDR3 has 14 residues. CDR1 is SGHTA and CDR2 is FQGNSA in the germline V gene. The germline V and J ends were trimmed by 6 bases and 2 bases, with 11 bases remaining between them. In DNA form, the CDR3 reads TGTGCCAGCAGTTCGGGGGAACGCAATCAGCCCCAGCATTTT. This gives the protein CASSSGERNQPQHF.

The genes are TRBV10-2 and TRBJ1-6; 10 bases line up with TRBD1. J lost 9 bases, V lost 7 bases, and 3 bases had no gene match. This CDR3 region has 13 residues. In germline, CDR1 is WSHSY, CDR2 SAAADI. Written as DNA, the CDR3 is TGCGCCAGCAAAGGACAGGGGGTTTCACCCCTCCACTTT. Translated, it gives CASKGQGVSPLHF.